This T cell receptor beta chain came from a study of liver allograft versus peripheral blood T cells. Study-level information: Transplanted-liver T cell receptor repertoires were compared with recipients' peripheral blood repertoires. Whole-study findings and limits: Inside liver allografts, T cell receptor repertoires reportedly diverged from the repertoires found in peripheral blood.

V was cut by 5 bases and J by 2 bases, with 8 bases left in between. This CDR3 is 14 amino acids long. From germline, CDR1 is KGHDR and CDR2 SFDVKD. MiXCR, applied by TCRdb to the reads, yields one record per CDR3 protein. This sample has fewer than 8,500 distinct CDR3 sequences; 17% occur once, and the top ten carry approximately 4.5%. This clonotype is medium-sized by share. No antigen is known for it. V and J are TRBV24-1 and TRBJ2-2; D not certain. The sequence was obtained from a human patient who had a liver transplant. The T cells may partly be graft donor cells. CDR3 region: CATSGAFNTGELFF. In DNA form, the CDR3 reads TGTGCCACCAGTGGTGCCTTTAACACCGGGGAGCTGTTTTTT.